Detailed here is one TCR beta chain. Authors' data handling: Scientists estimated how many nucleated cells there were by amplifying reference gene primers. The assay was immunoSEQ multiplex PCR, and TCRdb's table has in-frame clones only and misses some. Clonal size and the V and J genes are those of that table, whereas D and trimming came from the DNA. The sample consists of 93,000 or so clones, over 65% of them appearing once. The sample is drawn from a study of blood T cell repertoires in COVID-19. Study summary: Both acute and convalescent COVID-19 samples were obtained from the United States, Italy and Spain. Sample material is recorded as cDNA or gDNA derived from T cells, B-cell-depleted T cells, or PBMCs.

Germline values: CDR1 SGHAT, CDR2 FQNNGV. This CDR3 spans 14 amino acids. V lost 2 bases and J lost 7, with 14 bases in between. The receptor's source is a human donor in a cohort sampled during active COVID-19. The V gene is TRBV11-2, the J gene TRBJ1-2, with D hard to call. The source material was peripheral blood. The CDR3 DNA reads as TGTGCCAGCAGCTTACCCCAAAGGAGGGTTGGCTACACCTTC. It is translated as CASSLPQRRVGYTF.